What follows are 8 T cell receptor beta chains derived from one specimen sequenced in a study of shared clonotypes between healthy human individuals. Naive CD8 cells, CD45RO-negative and positively selected for CCR7, excluded terminally differentiated effector memory CD45RA+ cells. Sequenced by immunoSEQ multiplex PCR; TCRdb stores in-frame clones only, minus some. The repertoire includes approximately 2,200,000 clones, approximately 94% of them detected once, and 1.5% to 2% sits in the top ten. The specimen was naive CD8+ T cells from PBMCs. The receptors originated from a young man in good health. Some clones in this sample may be carry-over from other donors' samples.

The V gene is TRBV28, the J gene TRBJ1-5; 8 bases line up with TRBD1. Germline V gene sequence: CDR1 MDHEN, CDR2 SYDVKM. CDR3 length equals 15 residues. V lost 3 bases and J lost 7; bases outside the gene matches: 8. In nucleotides, the CDR3 is TGTGCCAGCAGTTTTCGCGACAGGGGTGAACAGCCCCAGCATTTT. This encodes CASSFRDRGEQPQHF.

In the case of this clone: In the same sample, other DNA sequences code for this CDR3. The genes are TRBV7-2 and TRBJ2-7; tentatively, D is TRBD1 or TRBD2 (5 bases each). V gave up 3 bases and J gave up 3 bases, with 9 bases separating them. The CDR3 loop spans 13 amino acids. Germline CDR1 reads SGHTA; CDR2 reads FQGNSA. The CDR3 DNA sequence: TGTGCCAGCAGCTTTGGGGGAAACTACGAGCAGTACTTC. It codes for CASSFGGNYEQYF.

Written as DNA, the CDR3 is TGTGCCAGTAGTAGAAGTGGAAGTCCATTAACTGAAGCTTTCTTT. It specifies CASSRSGSPLTEAFF. This chain connects TRBV19 to TRBJ1-1; D remains ambiguous. Trimming cost V 4 bases and J 5 bases, with 17 bases left between them. The germline CDR1 and CDR2 sequences are LNHDA and SQIVND (reference sequence). This CDR3 is 15 amino acids long.

This chain joins TRBV7-9 and TRBJ2-1, with D perhaps TRBD2 (6 bases). The germline V gene has CDR1 SEHNR and CDR2 FQNEAQ (reference sequence). This CDR3 region has 16 residues. The V end lost 5 bases, the J end lost 0 bases, and 14 bases lay between the germline ends. The chain's CDR3 is CASSPRRESSYNEQFF. CDR3 bases: TGTGCCAGCAGCCCTCGCCGGGAGAGCTCCTACAATGAGCAGTTCTTC.

The chain employs TRBV6-6 and TRBJ1-5; D remains ambiguous. Germline assignment: CDR1 MNHNY and CDR2 SVGAGI (reference sequence). The CDR3 length is 16 residues. V shed 3 bases and J shed 0 bases, with 12 bases lying between them. CDR3 sequence reads: CASSYSTFYSNQPQHF. The DNA of the CDR3 is TGTGCCAGCAGTTATTCTACTTTTTATAGCAATCAGCCCCAGCATTTT.

The chain is built from TRBV9 and TRBJ2-5; 7 nucleotides align to TRBD2. V was clipped by 6 bases and J by 2 bases; unmatched bases: 10. The germline V gene has CDR1 SGDLS and CDR2 YYNGEE. CDR3 size: 15 residues. The DNA of the CDR3 is TGTGCCAGCACCGCGGGGGTTCGGCGACAAGAGACCCAGTACTTC. This translates into CASTAGVRRQETQYF.

The gene calls are TRBV27 and TRBJ2-3; 12 positions agree with TRBD1. J gave up 4 bases and V 9 bases, and 14 bases lay outside the gene matches. The CDR3 is 17 residues long. Looked up from germline, CDR1 is MNHEY and CDR2 is SMNVEV (reference sequence). CDR3 in amino acids: CARSGTGGESAADTQYF. The CDR3 DNA is TGTGCCAGATCCGGGACAGGGGGCGAATCGGCCGCAGATACGCAGTATTTT.

A single count supports this clone. The chain joins TRBV27 to TRBJ1-3; 8 bases fit TRBD1. V shed 6 bases and J 0 bases; nucleotides not matched to a gene: 7. The germline V gene has CDR1 MNHEY and CDR2 SMNVEV (reference sequence). The CDR3 runs to 16 residues. Here the CDR3 DNA reads TGTGCCAGCAGCCGGGACGGGACAGGCTCTGGAAACACCATATATTTT. Its translation is CASSRDGTGSGNTIYF.